A selection of T cell receptor beta chains follows, all from one sample in a study of blood T cell repertoires in COVID-19. Sequencing was performed with immunoSEQ multiplex PCR; in TCRdb, only in-frame clones are kept and a portion is missing. The sample shows roughly 90,000 clones, approximately 88% of them seen only once. The sequencing input was peripheral blood. The receptors stem from an elderly woman with active or convalescent COVID-19. Each CDR3 is given with its conserved first and last residue. Each record gives: D gene, V gene, J gene, clone size, CDR3 protein, CDR3 DNA. A D gene is named only where the DNA matches it firmly. Size tells how often a clone was seen (once, few, many) or the class of an expanded clone, and some rows leave it out.

TRBD1	TRBV18	TRBJ1-3	NA	CASSPFGTGDSGNTIYF	TGTGCCAGCTCACCATTTGGGACAGGTGACTCTGGAAACACCATATATTTT
TRBD1	TRBV30	TRBJ1-5	NA	CACGTGNYNQPQHF	TGTGCCTGCGGGACAGGGAACTACAATCAGCCCCAGCATTTT
NA	TRBV3-1/TRBV3-2	TRBJ2-3	NA	CASSQDQGGVTDTQYF	TGTGCCAGCAGCCAAGATCAGGGAGGAGTAACAGATACGCAGTATTTT
TRBD1	TRBV6-5	TRBJ2-7	many	CANGQGQREQYF	TGTGCCAACGGACAGGGGCAGAGGGAGCAGTACTTC
TRBD1	TRBV5-6	TRBJ2-3	NA	CASSFKGQSSTDTQYF	TGTGCCAGCAGCTTTAAGGGACAGAGTAGCACAGATACGCAGTATTTT
NA	TRBV7-9	TRBJ1-5	NA	CASSLGDQPQHF	TGTGCCAGCAGCTTAGGAGATCAGCCCCAGCATTTT
TRBD1	TRBV28	TRBJ1-2	NA	CASSSGQGVGGYTF	TGTGCCAGCAGTTCGGGACAGGGGGTTGGTGGCTACACCTTC
NA	TRBV6-2/TRBV6-3	TRBJ1-5	once	CASSPVSGNQPQHF	TGTGCCAGCAGCCCCGTCTCCGGCAATCAGCCCCAGCATTTT
TRBD1	TRBV28	TRBJ1-1	NA	CASLTGSGTEAFF	TGTGCCAGCTTGACAGGGTCTGGCACTGAAGCTTTCTTT
TRBD2	TRBV28	TRBJ2-3	once	CASSLGGLAGVHTQYF	TGTGCCAGCAGTCTCGGGGGACTAGCGGGAGTACATACGCAGTATTTT
NA	TRBV21-1	TRBJ2-1	NA	CASNYVRGSGGVRAEQFF	TGTGCCAGCAACTACGTCCGAGGGAGCGGGGGGGTGAGGGCTGAGCAGTTCTTC
TRBD1	TRBV19	TRBJ1-5	NA	CASADRGNQPQHF	TGTGCCAGCGCCGACAGGGGGAATCAGCCCCAGCATTTT
TRBD1	TRBV6-5	TRBJ1-6	NA	CASSRTGESPLHF	TGTGCCAGCAGCAGAACAGGGGAATCACCCCTCCACTTT
NA	TRBV5-1	TRBJ1-5	NA	CASSSQGGNQPQHF	TGCGCCAGCAGCTCACAGGGTGGCAATCAGCCCCAGCATTTT
TRBD1	TRBV5-5	TRBJ2-3	NA	CASSKGQRTTDTQYF	TGTGCCAGCAGCAAGGGACAGAGAACCACAGATACGCAGTATTTT
NA	TRBV6-6	TRBJ1-1	few	CASSYYPEKNTEAFF	TGTGCCAGCAGTTATTATCCAGAAAAGAACACTGAAGCTTTCTTT
TRBD1	TRBV5-1	TRBJ2-1	NA	CASSDGQGSYNEQFF	TGCGCCAGCAGCGACGGACAGGGGTCCTACAATGAGCAGTTCTTC
NA	TRBV7-3	TRBJ2-7	NA	CASSLLAASSYEQYF	TGTGCCAGCAGCTTATTGGCGGCAAGCTCCTACGAGCAGTACTTC
TRBD2	TRBV6-5	TRBJ2-7	NA	CASKIGLAGGYEQYF	TGTGCCAGCAAAATCGGGCTAGCGGGGGGCTACGAGCAGTACTTC
TRBD2	TRBV28	TRBJ2-1	NA	CASSLWGLAGDQANEQFF	TGTGCCAGCAGTTTGTGGGGACTAGCGGGAGACCAAGCCAATGAGCAGTTCTTC
NA	TRBV9	TRBJ1-1	NA	CASSVGHRDNTEAFF	TGTGCCAGCAGCGTAGGACACAGGGACAACACTGAAGCTTTCTTT
TRBD1	TRBV12-5	TRBJ2-2	NA	CASGVDRGRPGELFF	TGTGCTAGTGGGGTAGACAGGGGCCGGCCCGGGGAGCTGTTTTTT
NA	TRBV28	TRBJ2-5	NA	CASEAQETQYF	TGTGCCAGCGAAGCCCAAGAGACCCAGTACTTC
TRBD1	TRBV19	TRBJ1-1	once	CASRKTGLSTEAFF	TGTGCCAGTAGAAAGACAGGGTTGAGCACTGAAGCTTTCTTT
NA	TRBV2	TRBJ1-2	NA	CASMRDGIDYGYTF	TGTGCCAGCATGAGGGATGGGATTGACTATGGCTACACCTTC
NA	TRBV12-3/TRBV12-4	TRBJ1-6	NA	CASQRVNSPLHF	TGTGCCAGCCAGAGGGTTAATTCACCCCTCCACTTT
TRBD2	TRBV7-2	TRBJ2-7	NA	CASSLGGGAREQYF	TGTGCCAGCAGCTTAGGCGGGGGGGCGAGGGAGCAGTACTTC
NA	TRBV10-3	TRBJ1-5	once	CAISEQGLGNQPQHF	TGTGCCATCAGTGAGCAGGGTCTTGGCAATCAGCCCCAGCATTTT
NA	TRBV3-1/TRBV3-2	TRBJ1-2	NA	CASSQDSQGFRSYGYTF	TGTGCCAGCAGCCAAGACTCTCAGGGATTCAGATCCTATGGCTACACCTTC
NA	TRBV7-8	TRBJ1-5	once	CASSLRGLWQPQHF	TGTGCCAGCAGCTTAAGGGGACTGTGGCAGCCCCAGCATTTT
NA	TRBV5-1	TRBJ1-3	NA	CATKPGNSGNTIYF	TGCGCCACCAAACCCGGGAACTCTGGAAACACCATATATTTT
TRBD1	TRBV7-9	TRBJ1-2	NA	CASSTNQGGEGYTF	TGTGCCAGCAGCACCAACCAGGGGGGTGAAGGCTACACCTTC
TRBD1	TRBV7-8	TRBJ2-7	NA	CASELQKTGGGHEQYF	TGTGCCAGCGAGCTCCAAAAGACAGGGGGCGGTCACGAGCAGTACTTC
TRBD2	TRBV5-4	TRBJ2-7	NA	CASSLALPGGPREQYF	TGTGCCAGCAGCTTGGCTCTCCCGGGAGGGCCGCGGGAGCAGTACTTC
NA	TRBV7-9	TRBJ2-1	NA	CASSPRGGGNHNEQFF	TGTGCCAGCAGCCCTAGGGGTGGCGGGAACCACAATGAGCAGTTCTTC
TRBD1	TRBV11-1	TRBJ2-7	few	CASSAGQGGWEQYF	TGTGCCAGCAGCGCGGGACAGGGGGGTTGGGAGCAGTACTTC
TRBD2	TRBV2	TRBJ2-7	NA	CASSPSSGFYEQYF	TGTGCCAGCAGTCCGTCTAGCGGGTTTTACGAGCAGTACTTC
NA	TRBV7-5	TRBJ1-1	NA	CATVTAGNTEAFF	TGTGCCACCGTTACAGCGGGTAACACTGAAGCTTTCTTT
NA	TRBV10-3	TRBJ1-1	NA	CAISETHRVENTEAFF	TGTGCCATCAGTGAGACCCACAGGGTTGAGAATACTGAAGCTTTCTTT
TRBD1	TRBV27	TRBJ2-1	NA	CASSPLGGQGFGNEQFF	TGTGCCAGCAGCCCGCTGGGGGGACAGGGGTTCGGCAATGAGCAGTTCTTC
NA	TRBV9	TRBJ1-6	NA	CASSVADRAPLHF	TGTGCCAGCAGCGTAGCGGACAGAGCACCCCTCCACTTT
NA	TRBV28	TRBJ2-7	NA	CASSFGGVRAYEQYF	TGTGCCAGCAGTTTCGGGGGAGTAAGAGCCTACGAGCAGTACTTC
TRBD2	TRBV9	TRBJ2-5	NA	CASSLWTSGGETQYF	TGTGCCAGCAGCCTTTGGACTAGCGGGGGCGAGACCCAGTACTTC
TRBD1	TRBV2	TRBJ2-5	NA	CASSTPRQGETQYF	TGTGCCAGCAGCACTCCGAGACAGGGGGAGACCCAGTACTTC
NA	TRBV2	TRBJ2-2	NA	CASRGTSNTGELFF	TGTGCCAGCAGGGGCACTAGCAATACCGGGGAGCTGTTTTTT
TRBD1	TRBV9	TRBJ1-2	few	CASSPRQGEYGYTF	TGTGCCAGCAGCCCACGACAGGGGGAATATGGCTACACCTTC
TRBD1	TRBV30	TRBJ1-5	NA	CAWSAGGGNQPQHF	TGTGCCTGGAGCGCAGGGGGCGGCAATCAGCCCCAGCATTTT
TRBD1	TRBV2	TRBJ1-1	NA	CASSRTGTAEAFF	TGTGCCAGCAGTCGGACAGGGACAGCTGAAGCTTTCTTT
TRBD1	TRBV5-8	TRBJ2-5	NA	CASSLYGQGVSRPQYF	TGTGCCAGCAGCTTGTATGGACAGGGGGTATCTCGGCCCCAGTACTTC
TRBD2	TRBV5-1	TRBJ2-2	NA	CASSSSGANTGELFF	TGCGCCAGCAGCTCTAGCGGGGCGAACACCGGGGAGCTGTTTTTT
TRBD1	TRBV9	TRBJ2-6	once	CASSVEQGYANVLTF	TGTGCCAGCAGCGTAGAACAGGGGTACGCCAACGTCCTGACTTTC
NA	TRBV19	TRBJ2-2	NA	CASSTGFNTGELFF	TGTGCCAGTAGCACAGGGTTTAACACCGGGGAGCTGTTTTTT
TRBD1	TRBV5-1	TRBJ1-1	NA	CASRRQGRETEAFF	TGCGCCAGCAGGCGACAGGGTCGAGAGACTGAAGCTTTCTTT